The rows below give T cell receptor beta chains drawn from one sample of a study of T-cell memory formation after mild COVID-19. TCRdb fed the 5' RACE reads into MiXCR, producing one record per CDR3 protein. The data hold some 120,000 distinct CDR3 sequences, with 15% to 20% observed a single time. The sample was PBMCs or a T cell subset sorted from them (not recorded which). Source of these receptors: an adult woman who had mild COVID-19 (a few samples of this study predate the infection). Cell type and time point are not known. The CDR3 runs from the conserved cysteine through the conserved F or W. D genes are given only for firm matches. Clone size is given for some rows only: seen once, a few or many times, or a class if the clone is expanded.

j_call	d_call	v_call	clone_size	cdr3_nt	cdr3_aa
TRBJ2-5	TRBD2	TRBV5-1	-	TGCGCCAGCACCTCCGTGGTAGCGGGAGGTAGTGAGACCCAGTACTTC	CASTSVVAGGSETQYF
TRBJ1-6	-	TRBV15	-	TGTGCCACCAGCAGAGAGGACGAAAATTCACCCCTCCACTTT	CATSREDENSPLHF
TRBJ1-1	-	TRBV6-5	-	TGTGCCAGCAGTTATCTTTCGACAGTCTTCATGAACACTGAAGCTTTCTTT	CASSYLSTVFMNTEAFF
TRBJ1-5	-	TRBV6-2/TRBV6-3	few	TGTGCCGGAAAGCTCAATCAGCCCCAGCATTTT	CAGKLNQPQHF
TRBJ2-3	-	TRBV28	few	TGTGCCAGCAGTCTTACCGGCTTGGCCACAGATACGCAGTATTTT	CASSLTGLATDTQYF
TRBJ2-1	-	TRBV5-5	-	TGTGCCAGCAGCTTCGACAGAAGGGGCTACAATGAGCAGTTCTTC	CASSFDRRGYNEQFF
TRBJ1-4	-	TRBV30	-	TGTGCCTGGAGGCTGTCGGGTAATGAAAAACTGTTTTTT	CAWRLSGNEKLFF
TRBJ1-4	TRBD1	TRBV27	few	TGTGCCAGCAGTATCACAGGGGGCGGTGAAAAACTGTTTTTT	CASSITGGGEKLFF
TRBJ2-7	TRBD1	TRBV19	few	TGTGCCAGTAGCGACAGAGGACAGGGATTCTCCTACGAGCAGTACTTC	CASSDRGQGFSYEQYF
TRBJ1-5	-	TRBV12-3/TRBV12-4	few	TGTGCCAGCAGTTCGAAACAGTTGGAGAGCAATCAGCCCCAGCATTTT	CASSSKQLESNQPQHF
TRBJ1-2	TRBD1	TRBV7-9	-	TGTGCCAGCAGCCAAATGACAGGGTCCAACTATGGCTACACCTTC	CASSQMTGSNYGYTF
TRBJ2-3	-	TRBV7-3	few	TGTGCCAGCAGCTCCCGGGGTACGCACATGGATACGCAGTATTTT	CASSSRGTHMDTQYF
TRBJ2-1	TRBD2	TRBV5-1	-	TGCGCCAGCAGCTTGGTCGGACTAGCGGCAGAGGAGCAGTTCTTC	CASSLVGLAAEEQFF
TRBJ2-3	TRBD2	TRBV9	-	TGTGCCAGCAGCGTAGGACTAGCGGGAGGGACATTCACAGATACGCAGTATTTT	CASSVGLAGGTFTDTQYF
TRBJ2-7	TRBD2	TRBV19	-	TGTGCCAGTAGTGGGGCTAGCGGGACCTACGAGCAGTACTTC	CASSGASGTYEQYF
TRBJ2-3	-	TRBV20-1	-	TGCAGTGCTACGGGGACTAGCACAGATACGCAGTATTTT	CSATGTSTDTQYF
TRBJ2-5	-	TRBV5-1	many	TGCGCCAGCAGCTCGAGACAGATAGGGGCCGAAGAGACCCAGTACTTC	CASSSRQIGAEETQYF
TRBJ2-4	TRBD1	TRBV3-1	few	TGTGCCAGCAGCCCAGGACAGGGAAGAGCCAAAAACATTCAGTACTTC	CASSPGQGRAKNIQYF
TRBJ2-3	-	TRBV7-8	-	TGTGCCAGCAGCCGACCTTGGGGGGACGAGCGTCAAGATACGCAGTATTTT	CASSRPWGDERQDTQYF
TRBJ1-1	TRBD1	TRBV7-9	-	TGTGCCAGCAGCTTTCCGGACAGGGGAAAGGTAAACACTGAAGCTTTCTTT	CASSFPDRGKVNTEAFF
TRBJ2-1	-	TRBV6-6	-	TGTGCCAGCAGTGATATAATAGGTTGGCAGTTCTTC	CASSDIIGWQFF
TRBJ2-7	TRBD1	TRBV5-6	few	TGTGCCAGCAGCTTGACGGGACAGGGGAACGAGCAGTACTTC	CASSLTGQGNEQYF
TRBJ2-5	-	TRBV12-3/TRBV12-4	few	TGTGCCAGCACCCCACCCGACAAGGAGACCCAGTACTTC	CASTPPDKETQYF
TRBJ2-7	TRBD2	TRBV5-1	few	TGCGCCAGCAGCAGGACTAGCGGGAACTACGAGCAGTACTTC	CASSRTSGNYEQYF
TRBJ1-2	-	TRBV12-3/TRBV12-4	-	TGTGCCAGCAGCCCAGCAGGGGACTATGGCTACACCTTC	CASSPAGDYGYTF
TRBJ2-7	TRBD1	TRBV4-2	-	TGTGCCAGCAGCCAAGGTGGGACAGTCCTCTCCTACGAGCAGTACTTC	CASSQGGTVLSYEQYF
TRBJ2-1	-	TRBV7-2	few	TGTGCCAGCAGCTCTACCGGAGGGATCGTCGAGCAGTTCTTC	CASSSTGGIVEQFF
TRBJ2-6	-	TRBV7-2	many	TGTGCCAGCATAGGGGGACAAGGCCTAAGGGGGGCCAACGTCCTGACTTTC	CASIGGQGLRGANVLTF
TRBJ1-2	-	TRBV7-9	few	TGTGCCAGCAGCTTAGGCGGAACTAACTATGGCTACACCTTC	CASSLGGTNYGYTF
TRBJ2-7	TRBD1	TRBV29-1	few	TGCAGCGTGAGGGACAGCTCCTACGAGCAGTACTTC	CSVRDSSYEQYF
TRBJ2-1	TRBD1	TRBV12-3/TRBV12-4	-	TGTGCCAGCAGTTTAGCGCGTGGGACAGGCTACAATGAGCAGTTCTTC	CASSLARGTGYNEQFF
TRBJ2-1	TRBD2	TRBV12-3/TRBV12-4	few	TGTGCCAGCAGGAAGACTAGCGGGGGGGACAATGAGCAGTTCTTC	CASRKTSGGDNEQFF
TRBJ1-1	-	TRBV5-4	-	TGTGCCAGCAGCTGGGGCCCAGGGGAGAACACTGAAGCTTTCTTT	CASSWGPGENTEAFF
TRBJ2-1	TRBD1	TRBV3-1	-	TGTGCCAGCAGCCCCTGGAAGGGGGCAGGCAATGAGCAGTTCTTC	CASSPWKGAGNEQFF
TRBJ2-7	-	TRBV18	few	TGTGCCAGCTCACCACATGAGGGGGAGTACGAGCAGTACTTC	CASSPHEGEYEQYF
TRBJ2-5	-	TRBV5-8	-	TGTGCCAGCAGCTTGGTGGGACACCTCCAAGAGACCCAGTACTTC	CASSLVGHLQETQYF
TRBJ2-7	-	TRBV4-2	-	TGTGCCAGCAGCCAAGATCCGACCTACGAGCAGTACTTC	CASSQDPTYEQYF
TRBJ2-5	-	TRBV7-7	-	TGTGCTAGCAGCTTAGATAGGGAGCTGGAGACCCAGTACTTC	CASSLDRELETQYF
TRBJ2-7	-	TRBV6-6	-	TGTGCCAGCAGTTACGACAGACCCTACGAGCAGTACTTC	CASSYDRPYEQYF
TRBJ2-1	TRBD2	TRBV20-1	many	TGCAGTGCTAGAGATCAGGGACTAGCCTTCGATGAGCAGTTCTTC	CSARDQGLAFDEQFF
TRBJ2-1	TRBD2	TRBV4-2	few	TGTGCCAGCAGCCAACTAGCGGGGGGGCGTCATGAGCAGTTCTTC	CASSQLAGGRHEQFF
TRBJ1-2	-	TRBV29-1	few	TGCAGCGTTGTAGTCACAGGGACCAACTATGGCTACACCTTC	CSVVVTGTNYGYTF
TRBJ2-5	TRBD1	TRBV6-2/TRBV6-3	few	TGTGCCAGCAGTTACTCGAGGACAGGTTCGGAGACCCAGTACTTC	CASSYSRTGSETQYF
TRBJ2-2	-	TRBV7-2	few	TGTGCCAGCAGCCGGAGGAAGAACACCGGGGAGCTGTTTTTT	CASSRRKNTGELFF
TRBJ1-5	-	TRBV18	-	TGTGCCAGCTCACCGTGGCAGGGTGAGAAACAGCCCCAGCATTTT	CASSPWQGEKQPQHF
TRBJ2-7	-	TRBV18	-	TGTGCCAGCTCCCCCACTGAAGGGGAAACCTACGAGCAGTACTTC	CASSPTEGETYEQYF
TRBJ1-1	-	TRBV27	-	TGTGCCAGCAGTTTAAAAAGGGGTCAGGGGAACACTGAAGCTTTCTTT	CASSLKRGQGNTEAFF
TRBJ1-4	-	TRBV7-2	-	TGTGCCAGCAGCTTGACCTCGGTGAGGGAAAAACTGTTTTTT	CASSLTSVREKLFF
TRBJ2-5	TRBD2	TRBV7-2	-	TGTGCCAGCAGCATTAGCGGGAGGCTCACTGAAGAGACCCAGTACTTC	CASSISGRLTEETQYF
TRBJ2-5	TRBD1	TRBV7-2	-	TGTGCCAGCAGCCTTGGACAGGGTGGAGGGACCCAGTACTTC	CASSLGQGGGTQYF
TRBJ1-1	-	TRBV25-1	-	TGTGCCAGCAGCGCCGACCCATTTTCGGTGAAGAACACTGAAGCTTTCTTT	CASSADPFSVKNTEAFF
TRBJ2-3	TRBD2	TRBV9	few	TGTGCCAGCAGCTCGACTAGCGGGGGAACAAGCACAGATACGCAGTATTTT	CASSSTSGGTSTDTQYF
TRBJ1-1	-	TRBV7-2	-	TGTGCCAGCAGCTTAGCATACACGGCAACTGAAGCTTTCTTT	CASSLAYTATEAFF
TRBJ1-5	TRBD1	TRBV30	-	TGTGCCTGGGGGACAGGGGCCAATCAGCCCCAGCATTTT	CAWGTGANQPQHF
TRBJ2-1	TRBD2	TRBV4-2	-	TGTGCCAGCAGCTCCTCGAGCGGGGGGGCCTACAATGAGCAGTTCTTC	CASSSSSGGAYNEQFF
TRBJ2-7	-	TRBV20-1	many	TGCAGTGCTAGAGTTCCCGGCAGGGGCGCCTACGAGCAGTACTTC	CSARVPGRGAYEQYF
TRBJ2-7	-	TRBV15	few	TGTGCCACCAGCAGATCCCTCGAGCGGTGGACCTCCTACGAGCAGTACTTC	CATSRSLERWTSYEQYF
TRBJ1-1	TRBD1	TRBV5-6	-	TGTGCCAGCAGCCCGGGGACAGGAGGTGCTGAAGCTTTCTTT	CASSPGTGGAEAFF